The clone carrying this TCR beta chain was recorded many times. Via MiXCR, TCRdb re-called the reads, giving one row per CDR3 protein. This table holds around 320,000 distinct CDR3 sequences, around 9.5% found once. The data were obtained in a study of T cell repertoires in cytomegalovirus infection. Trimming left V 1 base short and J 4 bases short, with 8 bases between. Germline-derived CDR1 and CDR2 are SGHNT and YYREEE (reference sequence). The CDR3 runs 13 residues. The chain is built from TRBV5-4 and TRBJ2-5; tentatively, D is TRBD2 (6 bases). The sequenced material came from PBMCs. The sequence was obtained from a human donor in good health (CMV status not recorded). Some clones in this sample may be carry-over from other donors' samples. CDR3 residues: CASSLMEGETQYF. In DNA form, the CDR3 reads TGTGCCAGCAGCTTGATGGAGGGAGAGACCCAGTACTTC.